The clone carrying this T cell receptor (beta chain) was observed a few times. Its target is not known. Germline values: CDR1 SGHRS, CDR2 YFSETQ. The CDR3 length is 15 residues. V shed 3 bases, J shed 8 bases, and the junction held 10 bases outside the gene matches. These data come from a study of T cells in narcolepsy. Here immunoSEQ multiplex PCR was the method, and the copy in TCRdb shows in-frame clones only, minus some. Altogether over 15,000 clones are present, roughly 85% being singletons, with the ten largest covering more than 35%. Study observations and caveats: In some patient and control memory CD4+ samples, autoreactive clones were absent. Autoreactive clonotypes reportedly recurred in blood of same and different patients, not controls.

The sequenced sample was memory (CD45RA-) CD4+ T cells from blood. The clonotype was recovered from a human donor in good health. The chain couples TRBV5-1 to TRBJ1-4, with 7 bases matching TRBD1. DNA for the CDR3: TGCGCCAGCAGCTCTGGGCCCAGGGGGGGAGAAAAACTGTTTTTT. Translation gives CASSSGPRGGEKLFF.